The TCR beta chain described here comes from a study of T cell responses to AZD1222 COVID-19 vaccine. Findings and caveats of the study: Receipt of two AZD1222 doses was followed by a rise in Spike-specific TCR breadth and depth. Females made up more of the donors, who were largely white British, and clonal diversity may have come out too low. A reported finding is that nearly half of spike-specific TCRs target unmutated variant regions. Seropositive at baseline were only a handful of AZD1222 recipients.

Points on this clone: The antigen remains undetermined.

The assay was immunoSEQ multiplex PCR, and TCRdb's table has in-frame clones only and misses some. This table holds under 200,000 clones, around 92% found once. The CDR3 has 15 residues. Germline V gene lookup returns CDR1 SGHTA and CDR2 FQGNSA. Trimming cost V 1 base and J 4 bases; bases outside gene matches: 4. The source was peripheral blood, collected on day 0 of AZD1222 vaccination. The sequence was collected from an adult in good health. V gene TRBV7-2 combines with J gene TRBJ2-1, with 7 nucleotides matching TRBD2. Here the CDR3 reads CASSLVGRVYNEQFF. The CDR3 region has the DNA TGTGCCAGCAGCTTAGTTGGGAGGGTATACAATGAGCAGTTCTTC.